This T cell receptor (beta chain) appears in the sequencing data of a study of T-cell reconstitution after alpha-beta-depleted transplantation in children. Whole-study results and caveats: Day-60 TCRbeta diversity that was high in some patients was derived from surviving recipient T cells and thymic progenitors. By about two months after transplant, alpha-beta T cells reportedly arose from several hundred graft clones that had expanded.

Points on this clonotype: Its specificity is unknown.

The TCRbeta library incorporated unique molecular identifiers. TCRdb processed the PCR reads anew with MiXCR; each CDR3 protein has one entry. The sample includes over 400,000 distinct CDR3 sequences, 43% of them seen just once. The input for sequencing was PBMCs, taken before TCRalphabeta/CD19-depleted stem cell transplant. This clonotype was sampled from a girl aged 2 to 9 with aplastic anemia, due to receive a stem cell transplant.

The CDR3 region is CASSRQGVVQETQYF. The DNA for the CDR3 is TGTGCCAGTAGTCGACAGGGAGTGGTTCAAGAGACCCAGTACTTC. The chain uses TRBV19 and TRBJ2-5, with 7 bases aligning to TRBD1. Losses at the gene ends were 5 bases for V and 2 bases for J; bases not matched to a gene: 8. The germline V gene has CDR1 LNHDA and CDR2 SQIVND (reference sequence). This CDR3 spans 15 amino acids.